The source of this T cell receptor beta chain is a study of shared clonotypes between healthy human individuals. Clones were sequenced by immunoSEQ multiplex PCR, and TCRdb holds only the in-frame ones, with some missing. Seen here are some 1 million clones, about 77% observed once, and the top ten hold nearly 1.5%. This CDR3 contains 13 residues. Looked up from germline, CDR1 is MNHNS and CDR2 is SASEGT. The ends lost 6 bases at V and 2 bases at J; junction bases unmatched: 1. Concerning this clone: Its antigen is not identified.

Study-level findings and limits: A generally larger estimated richness was seen in naive subsets than in memory subsets. In a few donors, around 5.5% of naive CD4 clonotypes appeared in common.

Sequencing input: memory CD4+ T cells sorted from blood. Noted subset: CD45RA-negative fraction. The origin of this receptor is a man between 18 and 35 years old in good health. This chain links TRBV6-1 with TRBJ2-1; TRBD2 aligns across 7 bases. This chain's CDR3 is CASSLAAYNEQFF. CDR3 coding DNA: TGTGCCAGCAGCCTAGCGGCCTACAATGAGCAGTTCTTC.